This record concerns one TCR beta chain sequence. This sample is part of a study of OX40 agonist ivuxolimab in advanced cancers. Data came from immunoSEQ multiplex PCR; TCRdb stores just in-frame clones and leaves some out. This sample yields around 75,000 clones, of which nearly 90% are seen a single time; approximately 2.3% belongs to the top ten. Looked up from germline, CDR1 is LGHNT and CDR2 is FRNRAP. The CDR3 has 15 residues. The V end lost 5 bases, the J end lost 0 bases, and 12 bases lay between the germline ends. The chain carries TRBV12-5 and TRBJ2-3; TRBD1 or TRBD2 may be the D gene (5 bases each). The sequences come from CD4+ or CD8+ T cells sorted from blood, collected in a trial of the OX40 agonist ivuxolimab. This clonotype originated in an adult with an advanced solid tumor such as melanoma, head and neck, liver or kidney cancer. In nucleotides, the CDR3 is TGTGCTAGTGGTCGGGACGGTCTCAGCACAGATACGCAGTATTTT. This sequence encodes CASGRDGLSTDTQYF. The full variable domain, its missing parts supplied by reference TRBV12-5 and TRBJ2-3, is DARVTQTPRHKVTEMGQEVTMRCQPILGHNTVFWYRQTMMQGLELLAYFRNRAPLDDSGMPKDRFSAEMPDATLATLKIQPSEPRDSAVYFCASGRDGLSTDTQYFGPGTRLTVL.